This entry describes one T cell receptor beta chain. The data belong to a study of CD8 T cells in ankylosing spondylitis. TCRdb re-derived calls from the 5' RACE reads in MiXCR, one entry per CDR3 protein. The table lists 250,000 to 400,000 distinct CDR3 sequences, 11% of them singletons. The CDR3 has 13 amino acids. Deletions cut 6 bases from V and 8 bases from J, with 19 bases between. Per the germline V gene, CDR1 is SQVTM and CDR2 is ANQGSEA. The receptor's source is a female donor with ankylosing spondylitis or in good health (not recorded which). This chain connects TRBV29-1 to TRBJ1-2; no clear D. Sequences were obtained from blood, either unsorted or a sorted T cell fraction (not recorded which). For the CDR3, the DNA is TGCAGCGTCGTAAAGACCGACGCTATGGGCTACACCTTC. Translating it yields CSVVKTDAMGYTF.